Below, 27 T cell receptor beta chains from the same sample are listed, as sequenced in a study of human thymus T cells. Thymus pieces cut out during corrective heart surgery were the tissue that was used. This table comes from immunoSEQ multiplex PCR, and its TCRdb copy is limited to in-frame clones, with some not included. The sample comprises 120,000 or so clones, about 95% of which are singletons, and around 0.025% rests with the top ten. The source material was thymus tissue. The receptors shown here come from a boy in the first two years of life with a congenital heart defect but otherwise immunologically healthy.

The chain combines TRBV5-6 with TRBJ2-1; 15 bases are a match to TRBD2. Germline loops: CDR1 SGHDT, CDR2 YYEEEE. This CDR3 has 18 amino acids. V trimming: 3 bases; J trimming: 6 bases; junction bases outside the gene matches: 10. CDR3 sequence: CASSSGLAGGPLSNEQFF. The CDR3 region has the DNA TGTGCCAGCAGCTCTGGACTAGCGGGGGGGCCCTTGTCCAATGAGCAGTTCTTC.

The chain employs TRBV6-1 and TRBJ2-1, with 8 nucleotides matching TRBD1. CDR3 length equals 14 residues. Per germline, CDR1 MNHNS and CDR2 SASEGT. With V trimmed by 4 bases and J by 9 bases, 8 bases remained unmatched. The CDR3 DNA follows: TGTGCCAGCAGTGTACCAGGGGGCGGTCCTGAGCAGTTCTTC. Protein: CASSVPGGGPEQFF.

The J gene is TRBJ1-2, the V gene TRBV28; D might be TRBD1 (5 bases). The CDR3 runs 16 residues. CDR1 and CDR2 (germline): MDHEN, SYDVKM. Trimming took off 5 bases at V and 2 bases at J, with 18 bases between the two ends. Written as DNA, the CDR3 is TGTGCCAGCAGTCTAACTACCAGGGAGGCGAACTATGGCTACACCTTC. Encoded protein: CASSLTTREANYGYTF.

The chain has TRBV30 and TRBJ2-3; D is possibly TRBD1 (7 bases). The CDR3 runs 15 residues. Per the germline V gene, CDR1 is GTSNPN and CDR2 is SVGIG (reference sequence). V was shortened by 1 base and J by 6 bases, with 17 bases between the two germline ends. The CDR3 sequence is CAWSGRGLPRDTQYF. The CDR3 nucleotides are TGTGCCTGGAGTGGGAGGGGGCTCCCCCGGGATACGCAGTATTTT.

This clone appeared a single time. V gene TRBV4-1 combines with J gene TRBJ2-7; D is perhaps TRBD2 (5 bases). This CDR3 has 16 residues. The V gene lost 0 bases and the J gene lost 5 bases, with 17 bases spanning the gap. From germline, CDR1 is MGHRA and CDR2 YSYEKL. The CDR3 loop reads CASSQDTLDSIHEQYF. The CDR3 region has the DNA TGCGCCAGCAGCCAAGATACACTAGATTCAATCCACGAGCAGTACTTC.

The chain joins TRBV28 to TRBJ1-4; no clear D gene. The V gene lost 4 bases and the J gene lost 3 bases, with 0 bases spanning the gap. Per the germline V gene, CDR1 is MDHEN and CDR2 is SYDVKM. The CDR3 runs to 11 residues. The CDR3 sequence: CASSSNEKLFF. The CDR3 coding sequence is TGTGCCAGCAGTTCTAATGAAAAACTGTTTTTT.

The chain is built from TRBV11-2 and TRBJ2-7; TRBD1 matches 9 bases. Per germline, CDR1 SGHAT and CDR2 FQNNGV. There are 17 residues in the CDR3. V lost 3 bases and J lost 0; bases outside the gene matches: 9. The chain's CDR3 is CASSFLRDREDSYEQYF. In DNA form, the CDR3 reads TGTGCCAGCAGCTTCCTCCGGGACAGGGAGGACTCCTACGAGCAGTACTTC.

CDR3: CATQGALNEQFF. CDR3 coding DNA: TGTGCCACCCAGGGGGCGCTGAATGAGCAGTTCTTC. V gene TRBV6-5 combines with J gene TRBJ2-1; 8 nucleotides agree with TRBD1. V dropped 10 bases and J dropped 7; count of bases not matched to a gene: 6. Germline CDR1 is MNHEY and CDR2 is SVGAGI. CDR3 length equals 12 residues.

V and J are TRBV4-3 and TRBJ2-1; 7 bases line up with TRBD2. Germline assignment: CDR1 LGHNA and CDR2 YSLEER. V trimming: 1 base; J trimming: 5 bases; junction bases outside the gene matches: 5. This CDR3 is 15 amino acids long. CDR3: CASSQGLAVHNEQFF. The CDR3 coding sequence is TGCGCCAGCAGCCAAGGGCTAGCGGTGCACAATGAGCAGTTCTTC.

The V gene is TRBV5-4, the J gene TRBJ1-2; 8 bases match TRBD1. Trimming removed 4 bases from V and 7 bases from J; junction bases left unmatched: 12. The CDR3 covers 15 residues. Germline V lookup: CDR1 SGHNT, CDR2 YYREEE (reference sequence). CDR3 coding DNA: TGTGCCAGCAGCCCCACCTCGACAGGGGAGTTTGGCTACACCTTC. Its protein is CASSPTSTGEFGYTF.

The rearrangement links TRBV4-3 to TRBJ1-2; unclear D gene. Germline-derived CDR1 and CDR2 are LGHNA and YSLEER. V lost 3 bases and J lost 2, with 16 bases in between. The CDR3 totals 16 residues. CDR3 DNA: TGCGCCAGCAGCCACGATCCAGGACTCCTCAACTATGGCTACACCTTC. Its translation is CASSHDPGLLNYGYTF.

The chain links TRBV15 to TRBJ2-5, with TRBD2 matching 9 bases. Germline V gives CDR1 LNHNV, CDR2 YYDKDF (reference sequence). V was clipped by 0 bases and J by 5 bases; unmatched bases: 13. The CDR3 runs 18 residues. This CDR3 reads CATSRDPSGGCHSETQYF. CDR3 in DNA: TGTGCCACCAGCAGAGATCCGAGCGGGGGGTGCCATTCGGAGACCCAGTACTTC.

The chain carries TRBV27 and TRBJ2-5; 7 positions match TRBD1. The CDR3 sequence is 15 residues long. Germline trimming cut 3 bases from V and 2 bases from J; bases unmatched to any gene: 6. Germline V CDR1 and CDR2: MNHEY, SMNVEV (reference sequence). Here the CDR3 reads CASSLAQGPQETQYF. In DNA, the CDR3 is TGTGCCAGCAGTTTGGCACAGGGGCCGCAAGAGACCCAGTACTTC.

V gene TRBV28 combines with J gene TRBJ1-5; 12 nucleotides agree with TRBD1. Germline V gene sequence: CDR1 MDHEN, CDR2 SYDVKM. The CDR3 extends over 15 amino acids. The V gene end was trimmed by 6 bases and the J gene end by 1 base; junction bases not matched to a gene: 1. CDR3: CASRGQGASNQPQHF. Written as DNA, the CDR3 is TGTGCCAGCAGGGGACAGGGGGCGAGCAATCAGCCCCAGCATTTT.

The rearrangement links TRBV7-9 to TRBJ2-7; 11 nucleotides agree with TRBD2. The CDR3 totals 16 residues. Germline V gives CDR1 SEHNR, CDR2 FQNEAQ (reference sequence). V lost 5 bases, J lost 1 base, and 7 bases stayed unmatched. The CDR3 loop is CASSPRLAGSSYEQYF. In DNA, the CDR3 is TGTGCCAGCAGCCCTAGACTAGCGGGGTCATCCTACGAGCAGTACTTC.

The rearrangement links TRBV5-4 to TRBJ1-1, with D uncertain. V lost 2 bases to trimming and J lost 4 bases, with 9 bases between them. From germline, CDR1 is SGHNT and CDR2 YYREEE (reference sequence). The CDR3 contains 13 residues. The CDR3 protein is CASSFAEGTEAFF. CDR3 DNA: TGTGCCAGCAGCTTCGCGGAGGGCACTGAAGCTTTCTTT.

This chain connects TRBV5-1 to TRBJ2-3; 9 bases are shared with TRBD2. Trimming took 3 bases from V and 7 from J; bases not matched to a gene: 12. The germline V gene has CDR1 SGHRS and CDR2 YFSETQ. The CDR3 has 16 amino acids. As DNA, the CDR3 is TGCGCCAGCAGCTCTGGCGGGGGGGCCCGTGCGAATACGCAGTATTTT. Its translation is CASSSGGGARANTQYF.

As concerns this clone: Other DNA sequences in the same sample also yield this CDR3. The chain is built from TRBV5-1 and TRBJ2-3; D remains unclear. This CDR3 has 12 residues. Germline V gene sequence: CDR1 SGHRS, CDR2 YFSETQ. Trimming removed 3 bases from V and 0 bases from J, with 2 bases in between. CDR3 loop: CASSSSTDTQYF. The CDR3 region has the DNA TGCGCCAGCAGCTCCAGCACAGATACGCAGTATTTT.

The rearrangement links TRBV5-4 to TRBJ2-3; weak D call: TRBD2 (6 bases). The CDR3 is 17 residues long. V gave up 0 bases and J gave up 2 bases, with 16 bases separating them. Germline CDR1 and CDR2: SGHNT and YYREEE (reference sequence). CDR3 bases: TGTGCCAGCAGCTTGGAGGGCGACGTAGCGGACACAGATACGCAGTATTTT. Residues: CASSLEGDVADTDTQYF.

The V gene is TRBV4-3, the J gene TRBJ2-5; the D call may be TRBD1 or TRBD2 (5 bases each). V shed 0 bases and J shed 1 base, with 12 bases lying between them. The germline CDR1 and CDR2 sequences are LGHNA and YSLEER. The length of the CDR3 is 16 residues. Written as DNA, the CDR3 is TGCGCCAGCAGCCAAGAAGGGACGGCCCCCCAAGAGACCCAGTACTTC. Protein: CASSQEGTAPQETQYF.

V is TRBV7-8 and J is TRBJ1-6, with 10 bases aligning to TRBD1. Trimming took 7 bases from V and 10 from J; bases not matched to a gene: 4. The germline CDR1 and CDR2 sequences are SGHVS and FQNEAQ. The CDR3 spans 13 residues. The CDR3 sequence: CASTGTGESPLHF. CDR3 DNA sequence: TGTGCCAGCACGGGGACAGGGGAATCACCCCTCCACTTT.

The chain combines TRBV28 with TRBJ2-5; TRBD2 is a possible D gene (6 bases). Germline CDR1 is MDHEN and CDR2 is SYDVKM. The CDR3 has 21 amino acids. V lost 5 bases to trimming and J lost 9 bases, with 40 bases between them. In nucleotides, the CDR3 is TGTGCCAGCAGTACATGCGGGGTCACCGTGCCCCGTTCTAGGCCCCTCAGTCCCCAGTACTTC. This codes for CASSTCGVTVPRSRPLSPQYF.

The chain uses TRBV15 and TRBJ1-1; the match to TRBD1 covers 8 bases. Trimming took 4 bases from V and 5 from J; bases not matched to a gene: 9. The germline V gene encodes CDR1 LNHNV and CDR2 YYDKDF (reference sequence). The CDR3 runs to 15 residues. The CDR3 region has the DNA TGTGCCACCAGCAACACCGATACAGGGGGGACTGAAGCTTTCTTT. This gives the protein CATSNTDTGGTEAFF. The variable domain in full, completed from reference TRBV15 and TRBJ1-1, reads DAMVIQNPRYQVTQFGKPVTLSCSQTLNHNVMYWYQQKSSQAPKLLFHYYDKDFNNEADTPDNFQSRRPNTSFCFLDIRSPGLGDTAMYLCATSNTDTGGTEAFFGQGTRLTVV.

The rearrangement links TRBV19 to TRBJ2-3, with 7 bases fitting TRBD1. Germline-derived CDR1 and CDR2 are LNHDA and SQIVND (reference sequence). V was pared by 6 bases and J by 5 bases, with 8 bases of the junction left unmatched. This CDR3 is built from 14 residues. CDR3 residues: CASRAGTVGDTQYF. Here the CDR3 DNA reads TGTGCCAGTAGAGCCGGGACAGTGGGAGATACGCAGTATTTT.

As concerns this clone: The junction departs from the called germline gene at one end, perhaps through a read error. The rearrangement joins TRBV5-1 to TRBJ2-1; D not resolved. This CDR3 region has 14 residues. CDR1 SGHRS and CDR2 YFSETQ come from the germline V gene. The CDR3 nucleotides are TGCGCCAGCAGCTTGGGAGGCTCCAACAATGAGCAGTTCTTC. Translation: CASSLGGSNNEQFF.

V usage is TRBV7-9 and J usage is TRBJ2-1, with 11 positions matching TRBD1. Germline V gene lookup returns CDR1 SEHNR and CDR2 FQNEAQ (reference sequence). The CDR3 runs to 18 residues. The V and J ends lost 4 bases and 5 bases, in that order; junction bases with no gene match: 13. CDR3 in amino acids: CASSSNSVGGQGDNEQFF. CDR3 bases: TGTGCCAGCAGCTCGAACTCGGTTGGGGGACAGGGGGACAATGAGCAGTTCTTC.

CDR3 sequence: CASSLCSTGGPYEQYF. CDR3 in DNA: TGTGCCAGCAGTTTATGCTCCACAGGGGGGCCCTACGAGCAGTACTTC. The V call is TRBV28, the J call TRBJ2-7; TRBD1 matches at 8 bases. Germline assignment: CDR1 MDHEN and CDR2 SYDVKM. The CDR3 is made up of 16 amino acids. V dropped 0 bases and J dropped 2; count of bases not matched to a gene: 6.